This TCR beta chain was identified during a study of cytotoxic CD8 clonotypes in ibrutinib-treated CLL (dated by TCRdb to the early 2020s). For the study in its entirety: The cohort had about a dozen relapsed/refractory and more than 14 treatment-naive patients; roughly 18 were IGHV unmutated. Partial responses were observed in roughly 25 patients and complete responses in 2; after a median follow-up of 68 months, remission was maintained in around 14 patients and progression was observed in approximately 12. Response samples were obtained after a median of around 11 months of treatment, with a range of about 6 to 36 months. Samples averaged approximately 250,000 productive templates and tens of thousands of productive rearrangements. Of the 90 or so people in the trial, approximately 24 had longitudinal samples available. Cryopreserved peripheral blood mononuclear cells were obtained before treatment, at response, and at either sustained remission or disease progression.

Points on this clone: No cognate antigen has been identified for it. One base away there is no much larger clone; base qualities are not given.

The CDR3, cysteine through phenylalanine, is 16 amino acids long. The sequence is cut down to CDR3 DNA, 48 bases in frame from base 1. Taken from the germline V gene (reference sequence), the CDR1 and CDR2 loops are SEHNR and FQNEAQ. V trim: 5 bases; J trim: 9 bases; unmatched bases: 16. A MiSeq instrument was used for deep resolution sequencing, which targeted depths ranging from 1 in 1 million up to 1 in 200,000 T cells, with coverage averaging 10x for each clonotype. TCR beta libraries were generated with the immunoSEQ hsTCRB Kit. Concerning the study's data processing: The data were analyzed with ImmunoSEQ Analyzer and ImmunoSEQ Data Assistant, and V, D and J gene assignments followed IMGT definitions. Clonality was computed as one minus normalized Shannon entropy of productive rearrangement frequencies, ranging from 0 to 1. Only overrepresented clonotypes making up at least 0.05% of each patient's repertoire were included in the public clonotype analysis. About a dozen age-matched healthy donor repertoires from immuneACCESS served as clonality controls. This immuneACCESS table, as held by TCRdb, lists in-frame sequences with V and J called but not all clones. Of the missing ones, under half trace to an unresolved V gene in checked studies; the others have no known cause. V, J and clone size derive from that table, while D and trimming were established from the DNA sequence. This sample comprises about 5,500 clones, 65% to 70% of them detected only once. The ten largest clonotypes hold about 41% of the sample.

Here is what the overall study found, with its caveats: Baseline clonality exceeded that of age-matched healthy donors and correlated strongly with circulating CD8+ T-cell counts. Public clonotypes were found to be uncommon and were observed to contract or remain stable during treatment; the increase in clonality was shown to reflect expansion of private clonotypes at ibrutinib response. Lymph node repertoires were not examined, and the timing of sampling was not matched between patients in sustained remission and those whose disease progressed. Clonality increased at ibrutinib response, stayed stable in sustained remission, and fell back toward baseline at progression.

For TCR beta library preparation, about 2.2 micrograms of genomic DNA were extracted from the cryopreserved PBMCs. High-throughput TCR beta sequencing was performed on longitudinal blood samples from CLL patients receiving ibrutinib monotherapy. The patients took part in an open-label, single-center phase 2 trial of ibrutinib monotherapy. Sequencing was performed on PBMCs, taken before ibrutinib treatment. Recombination joined TRBV7-9 with TRBJ2-1; 7 of the junction bases match TRBD2. This receptor was taken from a human donor with chronic lymphocytic leukemia. CDR3 loop: CASSQRRIDPGGEQFF. The base sequence is TGTGCCAGCAGCCAGAGACGGATCGACCCGGGGGGTGAGCAGTTCTTC.